The 5 T cell receptor beta chains listed next were all sequenced from one sample in a study of blood T cell repertoires in COVID-19. This table comes from immunoSEQ multiplex PCR, and its TCRdb copy is limited to in-frame clones, with some not included. The sample holds over 85,000 clones, more than 65% seen once. The sequenced material came from peripheral blood. These receptors all come from a woman older than 75 with acute or convalescent COVID-19.

The rearrangement uses TRBV19 and TRBJ1-3, with D uncertain. Germline CDR1 LNHDA, CDR2 SQIVND (reference sequence). V lost 4 bases to trimming and J lost 0 bases, with 10 bases between them. The CDR3 is 15 amino acids. The CDR3 protein is CASSTRENSGNTIYF. The DNA for the CDR3 is TGTGCCAGTAGTACCCGGGAGAACTCTGGAAACACCATATATTTT.

This chain links TRBV30 with TRBJ1-2, with a possible D match to TRBD1 (5 bases). V lost 7 bases and J lost 4, with 19 bases in between. Germline CDR1 and CDR2: GTSNPN and SVGIG (reference sequence). The CDR3 is 14 residues long. The CDR3 sequence is CASTRAQGGYGYTF. CDR3 DNA: TGTGCCTCGACCCGGGCCCAGGGAGGCTATGGCTACACCTTC.

The chain combines TRBV20-1 with TRBJ1-1; D unresolved. Germline V gene data show CDR1 as DFQATT and CDR2 as SNEGSKA (reference sequence). The CDR3 runs to 14 residues. V shed 3 bases and J shed 0 bases, with 11 bases lying between them. In DNA, the CDR3 is TGCAGTGCTAGTCGGTCGCGAATGAACACTGAAGCTTTCTTT. It specifies CSASRSRMNTEAFF.

J is TRBJ2-2 and V is TRBV5-1; D is perhaps TRBD1 (6 bases). This CDR3 contains 16 residues. The V end was cut by 2 bases, the J end by 0 bases, with 11 bases between. The V gene's germline CDR1 is SGHRS and CDR2 YFSETQ. The CDR3 nucleotides read TGCGCCAGCAGCTTCACAGGGTCTCCGAACACCGGGGAGCTGTTTTTT. Its translation: CASSFTGSPNTGELFF.

This clone was observed once. The CDR3 here is CASSLWGRHQPQHF. The CDR3 DNA is TGTGCCAGCAGCTTATGGGGGCGCCATCAGCCCCAGCATTTT. The chain uses TRBV5-6 and TRBJ1-5, with D possibly TRBD1 on 6 matching bases. CDR1 SGHDT and CDR2 YYEEEE come from the germline V gene. The V gene lost 2 bases and the J gene lost 5 bases, with 11 bases spanning the gap. The CDR3 spans 14 residues. Looking up the rest from reference TRBV5-6 and TRBJ1-5 gives the full variable domain: DAGVTQSPTHLIKTRGQQVTLRCSPKSGHDTVSWYQQALGQGPQFIFQYYEEEERQRGNFPDRFSGHQFPNYSSELNVNALLLGDSALYLCASSLWGRHQPQHFGDGTRLSIL.